The next 17 T cell receptor beta chains were all read from a single sample in a study of blood T cell repertoires in COVID-19 (dated by TCRdb to 2018 to 2020). The library was produced with the immunoSEQ multiplex PCR assay. TCRdb retrieved this table from immuneACCESS and kept in-frame rearrangements only. Not all clones are present; in checked studies, unresolved V genes account for under half, and no reason is known for the remainder. Present in this sample are some 200,000 clones, 81% of which were seen just once. The top ten clonotypes cover roughly 11% of the sample. Material: peripheral blood. The receptor set was obtained from a woman in her forties with COVID-19, enrolled during active disease.

This sequence joins TRBV27 and TRBJ2-1, with 8 bases aligning to TRBD2. CDR3 length: 15 residues. V was clipped by 2 bases and J by 2 bases; unmatched bases: 2. Germline V gene lookup returns CDR1 MNHEY and CDR2 SMNVEV (reference sequence). CDR3 sequence: CASSLGSGTYNEQFF. CDR3 nucleotide sequence: TGTGCCAGCAGTTTAGGTAGCGGGACCTACAATGAGCAGTTCTTC.

This clone was recorded only once. The chain carries TRBV18 and TRBJ1-2; 7 nucleotides line up with TRBD1. CDR1 KGHSH and CDR2 LQKENI come from the germline V gene. The CDR3 has 15 amino acids. J was trimmed by 3 bases and V by 7 bases; bases with no gene match: 11. CDR3 in DNA: TGTGCCAGCTTGGGAGACAGGGTACAAGACTATGGCTACACCTTC. This translates into CASLGDRVQDYGYTF.

The chain uses TRBV23-1 and TRBJ2-5; D is undetermined. TRBV23-1 is given ORF status, its function remaining uncertain. The CDR3 spans 16 residues. Trimming stripped 0 bases from V and 0 bases from J, with 11 bases between. CDR3 sequence: CASSQSRWKYQETQYF. The CDR3 DNA reads as TGCGCCAGCAGTCAATCGCGGTGGAAGTACCAAGAGACCCAGTACTTC.

This chain joins TRBV28 and TRBJ2-2, with 9 positions matching TRBD1. The CDR3 covers 14 residues. Germline V lookup: CDR1 MDHEN, CDR2 SYDVKM. The V gene end was trimmed by 7 bases and the J gene end by 8 bases; junction bases not matched to a gene: 8. Here the CDR3 DNA reads TGTGCCAGCAAAATGACAGGGGGGTTAGGGGAGCTGTTTTTT. It specifies CASKMTGGLGELFF.

The gene calls are TRBV11-3 and TRBJ2-2; D unresolved. Deletions cut 6 bases from V and 5 bases from J, with 13 bases between. This CDR3 is built from 14 residues. CDR1 and CDR2 from the germline V gene are SGHNT and YENEEA. The CDR3 sequence: CASSLVGGTGELFF. DNA of the CDR3: TGTGCCAGCAGTCTAGTTGGTGGTACCGGGGAGCTGTTTTTT.

V and J are TRBV15 and TRBJ2-5, with TRBD1 matching over 9 bases. This CDR3 is built from 15 residues. V shed 5 bases, J shed 3 bases, and the junction held 7 bases outside the gene matches. Germline V gene data show CDR1 as LNHNV and CDR2 as YYDKDF (reference sequence). The DNA for the CDR3 is TGTGCCACCAGCGTCAGGACAGGGGTAAAAGAGACCCAGTACTTC. The encoded protein is CATSVRTGVKETQYF.

The chain recombines TRBV4-1 with TRBJ1-4; 9 nucleotides agree with TRBD1. Germline assignment: CDR1 MGHRA and CDR2 YSYEKL. This CDR3 comprises 14 residues. Losses at the gene ends were 5 bases for V and 9 bases for J; bases not matched to a gene: 7. The CDR3 here is CASSTGTGNKKLFF. CDR3 coding DNA: TGCGCCAGCAGCACCGGGACAGGGAATAAAAAACTGTTTTTT.

This clone was observed a few times. V usage is TRBV18 and J usage is TRBJ2-1; D unresolved. The CDR3 contains 13 residues. Germline V lookup: CDR1 KGHSH, CDR2 LQKENI. The ends were cut back, 2 bases at V and 10 bases at J, with 12 bases in the middle. The CDR3 DNA is TGTGCCAGCTCACCAGAGGATGCGGAGGAGCAGTTCTTC. Its protein is CASSPEDAEEQFF. Based on the CDR3 plus reference TRBV18 and TRBJ2-1, the full variable domain is NAGVMQNPRHLVRRRGQEARLRCSPMKGHSHVYWYRQLPEEGLKFMVYLQKENIIDESGMPKERFSAEFPKEGPSILRIQQVVRGDSAAYFCASSPEDAEEQFFGPGTRLTVL.

The V call is TRBV28, the J call TRBJ2-2, with TRBD2 matching over 8 bases. V dropped 4 bases and J dropped 5; count of bases not matched to a gene: 12. Germline V gives CDR1 MDHEN, CDR2 SYDVKM. The CDR3 loop spans 17 amino acids. The CDR3 protein is CASSSRGLAGETGELFF. CDR3 nucleotides: TGTGCCAGCAGTTCTCGTGGACTAGCCGGAGAAACCGGGGAGCTGTTTTTT. Full variable domain (rest looked up from reference TRBV28 and TRBJ2-2): DVKVTQSSRYLVKRTGEKVFLECVQDMDHENMFWYRQDPGLGLRLIYFSYDVKMKEKGDIPEGYSVSREKKERFSLILESASTNQTSMYLCASSSRGLAGETGELFFGEGSRLTVL.

The chain carries TRBV5-4 and TRBJ2-1, with TRBD2 matching over 8 bases. The CDR3 runs 16 residues. The V segment lost 2 bases and the J segment 0 bases; nucleotides outside the gene matches: 4. Germline lookup yields CDR1 SGHNT and CDR2 YYREEE (reference sequence). CDR3 sequence (DNA): TGTGCCAGCAGCTTCTTAGCGGGGAGCTCCTACAATGAGCAGTTCTTC. This gives the protein CASSFLAGSSYNEQFF.

The V call is TRBV3-1 (or the pseudogene TRBV3-2), the J call TRBJ1-2; maybe TRBD1 (6 bases). The ends were cut back, 7 bases at V and 2 bases at J, with 11 bases in the middle. This CDR3 is 13 amino acids long. Germline V gives CDR1 LGHDT, CDR2 YNNKEL (reference sequence). The CDR3 reads CASKNTGNYGYTF. Written as DNA, the CDR3 is TGTGCCAGCAAAAACACAGGGAACTATGGCTACACCTTC.

The chain employs TRBV30 and TRBJ1-1, with TRBD1 matching over 9 bases. Germline values: CDR1 GTSNPN, CDR2 SVGIG (reference sequence). The CDR3 runs 18 residues. V shed 2 bases, J shed 4 bases, and the junction held 17 bases outside the gene matches. The CDR3 sequence: CAWSKGRFLGTGSTEAFF. The CDR3 DNA is TGTGCCTGGAGTAAAGGACGTTTTCTTGGGACAGGGAGCACTGAAGCTTTCTTT.

The chain joins TRBV18 to TRBJ1-2; 7 bases align to TRBD1. Germline CDR1 is KGHSH and CDR2 is LQKENI. The CDR3 length is 15 residues. The junction had 10 bases not matched to a gene; V was cut back by 5 bases and J by 4 bases. CDR3 amino acids: CASSSGGTGSYGYTF. CDR3 DNA: TGTGCCAGCTCATCAGGGGGTACGGGGTCCTATGGCTACACCTTC.

The chain uses TRBV30 and TRBJ1-2, with D perhaps TRBD1 (6 bases). Germline V gene data show CDR1 as GTSNPN and CDR2 as SVGIG (reference sequence). CDR3 length: 15 residues. V dropped 0 bases and J dropped 4 bases, with 15 bases sitting between them. CDR3: CAWSVEVSTGYGYTF. In DNA form, the CDR3 reads TGTGCCTGGAGTGTAGAAGTTTCGACAGGCTATGGCTACACCTTC.

The J gene is TRBJ2-7, the V gene TRBV3-1 (or the pseudogene TRBV3-2); 15 bases fit TRBD2. The CDR3 length is 17 residues. Germline CDR1 and CDR2: LGHDT and YNNKEL (reference sequence). The trim removed 4 bases at V and 2 bases at J, leaving 6 bases unmatched. The CDR3 sequence is CASSRGTSGRRAYEQYF. The CDR3 nucleotides are TGTGCCAGCAGCCGGGGGACTAGCGGGAGGAGGGCCTACGAGCAGTACTTC.

This chain joins TRBV13 and TRBJ1-1; possibly TRBD1 for D (6 bases). Germline V gene sequence: CDR1 PRHDT, CDR2 FYEKMQ (reference sequence). This CDR3 spans 16 amino acids. Trimming shortened V by 3 bases and J by 1 base, and 15 bases separated the two germline ends. CDR3 sequence: CASSFLGRGKNTEAFF. The DNA of the CDR3 is TGTGCCAGCAGCTTCCTCGGGAGGGGGAAGAACACTGAAGCTTTCTTT.

The V and J genes are TRBV18 and TRBJ1-3; tentative D call: TRBD1 (5 bases). CDR1 and CDR2 from the germline V gene are KGHSH and LQKENI. V was shortened by 6 bases and J by 9 bases, with 12 bases between the two germline ends. The CDR3 has 12 residues. In DNA form, the CDR3 reads TGTGCCAGCTCGGCGGGGACGAGCACCATATATTTT. The encoded protein is CASSAGTSTIYF.